Given below is one T cell receptor (beta chain) in context. This clonotype was counted ten times or more. This receptor's antigen is unknown. No per-base quality is available; no much larger clone lies one base away. What this sample's time point label stands for: patch test 2, 6 weeks after DPC sensitization. Reading the label with the study, this specimen's treatment or condition is: therapeutic diphenylcyclopropenone sensitization with weekly scalp DPC. At every patch-test visit, the blood draw took place before the patch test was put on. Patients were eligible if aged 18 to 70, diagnosed with alopecia and judged suitable for DPC therapy, and pregnant patients were excluded. Total RNA was isolated from unfractionated whole blood collected in Tempus Blood RNA tubes. The sample is drawn from a study of human T cells and chemical hapten exposure (dated by TCRdb to the early 2020s). The study in broad terms: For sensitization, 2% DPC in acetone was applied to an approximately 2 cm by approximately 2 cm area of upper inner arm skin. Throughout the approximately 24-week study period, patients were also given weekly therapeutic DPC doses on the scalp. Blood samples were taken from patients before sensitization (week 0) and then at 2, 6 and about 24 weeks after DPC sensitization. Patch testing was done on the upper back using Finn chambers containing 0.01% DPC, and results were scored after 6 days according to International Contact Dermatitis Research Group standards. Libraries were combined into a pool for sequencing, and differences in TCR yield between samples came mainly from small differences in library volumes within the pool. The patient cohort, mostly female, included alopecia areata with under or over 50% scalp involvement, alopecia totalis and alopecia universalis. Peripheral blood TCR repertoire changes were tracked in vivo in alopecia patients during primary and secondary sensitization to the hapten diphenylcyclopropenone (DPC). Nearly 30 alopecia patients provided blood for TCR sequencing at one to four time points (pre-sensitization, 2, 6 and 24 weeks). The paper as a whole reports these results and caveats: The number of TCRs above 1 in 1000 frequency did not change with DPC sensitization; there was no evidence of global repertoire structure alterations. Because all patients had alopecia, a presumed autoimmune disease, the immune response of the patients might differ from that of healthy individuals. Repeated subsampling changed both the strength of the expansion versus patch-test correlation and the threshold at which that correlation became significant. Expanded TCRs formed significantly more large CDR3 similarity clusters than pre-sensitization or healthy control sets, consistent with antigen-driven responses. Patch test score correlated positively with the number of PT1 expanded TCRs, reaching significance at thresholds 8, 16 and 32 but not at 4.

CDR1 and CDR2, looked up from the germline V gene, are SGHRS and YFSETQ. The CDR3 goes from the cysteine to the phenylalanine over 14 residues. The kept DNA is CDR3 alone, 42 bases in frame from the first base. V is cut by 0 bases and J by 2 bases, and the space between the germline ends is 8 bases. The library was built by means of RACE. Sequencing relied on a NextSeq 500. During library preparation, unique molecular identifiers were attached to individual cDNA molecules so that TCRs could be counted quantitatively and reproducibly. Both TCR alpha and TCR beta chains were sequenced from each blood RNA sample. As for the original processing: Samples had a median of roughly 91,000 TCRs, with a range from roughly 23,224 to 750,000. V, J and CDR3 annotation of the TCR reads was performed with the Decombinator software suite. For PS versus PT1 abundance plots, all samples were subsampled to the same number of TCRs (28,000). TCRs were defined as expanded if absent before sensitization and observed at least eight times at the 2-week time point. TCRdb took the public reads, trimmed them with fastp at Q25, ran MiXCR for clone calling and kept in-frame beta chains. Every CDR3 protein is listed once, alongside the most common genes and DNA of its rows. The V and J calls and clone size come from TCRdb's table, not from the authors' own analysis. The sample has around 42,000 distinct CDR3 sequences on record, about 3.5% of them singletons. About 6.2% of the sample belongs to the ten largest clones.

This receptor was taken from a man in his forties with alopecia areata. Some clones in this sample may be carry-over from other donors' samples. The input for sequencing was whole blood, taken in connection with sensitization to the hapten diphenylcyclopropenone (DPC). The chain is made from TRBV5-1 and TRBJ2-5; the D gene lacks a confident call. Here is the DNA: TGCGCCAGCAGCTTGGCGGCAGGACAAGAGACCCAGTACTTC. The translation is CASSLAAGQETQYF.